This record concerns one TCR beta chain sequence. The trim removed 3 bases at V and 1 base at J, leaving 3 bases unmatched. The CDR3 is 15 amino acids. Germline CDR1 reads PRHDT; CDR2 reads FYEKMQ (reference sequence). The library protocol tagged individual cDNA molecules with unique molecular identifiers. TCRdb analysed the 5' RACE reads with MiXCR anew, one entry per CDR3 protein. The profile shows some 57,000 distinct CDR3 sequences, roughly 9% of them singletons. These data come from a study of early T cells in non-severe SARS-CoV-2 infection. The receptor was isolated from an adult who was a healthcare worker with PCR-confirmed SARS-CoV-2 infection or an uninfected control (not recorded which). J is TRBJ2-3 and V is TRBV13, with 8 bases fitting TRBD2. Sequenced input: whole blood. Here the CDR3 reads CASSFNGGGTDTQYF. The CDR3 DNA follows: TGTGCCAGCAGCTTCAACGGGGGGGGCACAGATACGCAGTATTTT.